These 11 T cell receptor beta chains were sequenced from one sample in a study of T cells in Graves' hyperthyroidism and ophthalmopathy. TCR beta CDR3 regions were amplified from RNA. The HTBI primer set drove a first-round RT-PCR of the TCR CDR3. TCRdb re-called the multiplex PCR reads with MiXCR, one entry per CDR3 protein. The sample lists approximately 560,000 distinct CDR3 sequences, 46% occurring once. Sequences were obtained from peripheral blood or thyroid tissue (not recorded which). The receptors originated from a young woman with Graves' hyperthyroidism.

The CDR3 reads CASSLGGTGRVFF. The CDR3 DNA reads TGTGCCAGCAGCTTAGGAGGGACAGGGAGAGTTTTCTTT. The chain uses TRBV7-8 and TRBJ1-1; 9 bases match TRBD1. Germline CDR1 is SGHVS and CDR2 is FQNEAQ. V dropped 1 base and J dropped 13; count of bases not matched to a gene: 7. The CDR3 consists of 13 residues.

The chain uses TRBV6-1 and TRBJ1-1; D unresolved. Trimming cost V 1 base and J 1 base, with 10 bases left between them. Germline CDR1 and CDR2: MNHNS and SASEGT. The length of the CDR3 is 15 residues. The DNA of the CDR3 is TGTGCCAGCAGTGAAGGGACGGCCACGAACACTGAAGCTTTCTTT. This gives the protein CASSEGTATNTEAFF.

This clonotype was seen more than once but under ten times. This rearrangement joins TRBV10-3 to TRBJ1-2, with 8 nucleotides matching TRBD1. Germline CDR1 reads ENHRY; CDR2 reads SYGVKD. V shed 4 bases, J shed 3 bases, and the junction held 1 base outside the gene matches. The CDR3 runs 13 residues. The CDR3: CAISGGQDYGYTF. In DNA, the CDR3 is TGTGCCATCAGTGGGGGACAGGACTATGGCTACACCTTC.

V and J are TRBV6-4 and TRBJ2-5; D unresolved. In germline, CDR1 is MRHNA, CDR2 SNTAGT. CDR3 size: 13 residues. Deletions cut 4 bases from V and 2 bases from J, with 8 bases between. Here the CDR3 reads CASSAPNQETQYF. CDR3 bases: TGTGCCAGCAGTGCTCCAAATCAAGAGACCCAGTACTTC.

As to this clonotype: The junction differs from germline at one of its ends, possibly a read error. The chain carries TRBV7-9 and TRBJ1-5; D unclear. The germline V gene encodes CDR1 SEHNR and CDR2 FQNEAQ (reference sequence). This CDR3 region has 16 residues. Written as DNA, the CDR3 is TGTGCCAGCAGCTTAGCAGTCGGATATAGCGATCAGCCCCAGCATTTT. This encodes CASSLAVGYSDQPQHF.

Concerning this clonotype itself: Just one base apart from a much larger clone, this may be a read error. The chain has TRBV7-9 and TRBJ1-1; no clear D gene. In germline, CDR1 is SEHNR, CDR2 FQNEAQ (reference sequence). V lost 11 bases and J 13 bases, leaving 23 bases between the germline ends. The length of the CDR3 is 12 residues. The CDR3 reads CAWSIPGGGLFF. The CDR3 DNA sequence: TGTGCCTGGAGTATACCAGGAGGAGGGCTTTTCTTT.

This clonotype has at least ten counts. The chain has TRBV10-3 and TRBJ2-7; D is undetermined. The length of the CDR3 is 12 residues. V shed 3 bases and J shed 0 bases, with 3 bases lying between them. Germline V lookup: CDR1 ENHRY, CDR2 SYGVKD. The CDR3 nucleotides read TGTGCCATCAGTGAAGCCTCCTACGAGCAGTACTTC. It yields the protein CAISEASYEQYF.

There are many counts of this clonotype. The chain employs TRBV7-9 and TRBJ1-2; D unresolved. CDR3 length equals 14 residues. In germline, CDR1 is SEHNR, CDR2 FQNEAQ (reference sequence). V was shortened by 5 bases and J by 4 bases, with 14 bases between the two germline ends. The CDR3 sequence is CASSVVSGGYGYTF. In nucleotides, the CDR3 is TGTGCCAGCAGCGTAGTGTCAGGTGGCTATGGCTACACCTTC.

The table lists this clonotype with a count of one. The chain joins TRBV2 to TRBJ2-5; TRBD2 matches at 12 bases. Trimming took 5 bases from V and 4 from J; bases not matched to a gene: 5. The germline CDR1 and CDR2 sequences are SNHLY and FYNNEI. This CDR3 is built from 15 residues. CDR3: CASSTGLAGPETQYF. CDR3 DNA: TGTGCCAGCAGTACCGGACTAGCGGGACCAGAGACCCAGTACTTC.

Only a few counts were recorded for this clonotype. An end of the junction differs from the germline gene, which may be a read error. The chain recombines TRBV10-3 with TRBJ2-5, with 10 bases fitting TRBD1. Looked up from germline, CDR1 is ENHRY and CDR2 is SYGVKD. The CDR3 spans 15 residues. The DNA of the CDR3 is TGTGCCAGCAGTCCCCGACAGGGGGCAGTTGAGACCCAGTACTTC. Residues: CASSPRQGAVETQYF.

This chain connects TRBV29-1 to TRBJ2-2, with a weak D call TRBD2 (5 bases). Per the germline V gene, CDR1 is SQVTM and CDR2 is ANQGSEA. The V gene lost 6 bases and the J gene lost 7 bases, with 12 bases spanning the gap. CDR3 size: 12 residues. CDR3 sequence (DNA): TGCAGCGTCATCCCCGGGAACGGGGAGCTGTTTTTT. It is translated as CSVIPGNGELFF.